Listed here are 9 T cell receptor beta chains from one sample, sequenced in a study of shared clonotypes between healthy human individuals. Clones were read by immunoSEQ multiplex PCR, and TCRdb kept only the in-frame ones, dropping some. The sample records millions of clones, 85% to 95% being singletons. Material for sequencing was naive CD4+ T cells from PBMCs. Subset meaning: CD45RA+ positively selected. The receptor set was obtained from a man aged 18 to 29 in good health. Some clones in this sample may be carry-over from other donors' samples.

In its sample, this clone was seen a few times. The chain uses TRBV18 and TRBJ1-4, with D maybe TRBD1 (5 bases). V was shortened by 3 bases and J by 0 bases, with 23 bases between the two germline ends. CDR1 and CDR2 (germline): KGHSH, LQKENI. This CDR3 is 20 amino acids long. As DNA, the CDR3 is TGTGCCAGCTCACCTCGAGAGAGCGGGACTCTACAAGCAACTAATGAAAAACTGTTTTTT. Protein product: CASSPRESGTLQATNEKLFF.

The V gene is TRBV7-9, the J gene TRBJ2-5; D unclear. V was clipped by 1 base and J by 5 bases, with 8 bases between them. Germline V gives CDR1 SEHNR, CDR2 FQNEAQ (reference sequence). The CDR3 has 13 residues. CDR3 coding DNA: TGTGCCAGCAGCTTAGTTAGCCGGGAGACCCAGTACTTC. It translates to CASSLVSRETQYF.

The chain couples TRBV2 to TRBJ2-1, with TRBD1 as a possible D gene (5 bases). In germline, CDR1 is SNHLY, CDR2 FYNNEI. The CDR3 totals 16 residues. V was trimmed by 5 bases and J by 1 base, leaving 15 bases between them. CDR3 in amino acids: CASSISGMGSYNEQFF. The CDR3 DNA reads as TGTGCCAGCAGTATATCAGGGATGGGGTCCTACAATGAGCAGTTCTTC.

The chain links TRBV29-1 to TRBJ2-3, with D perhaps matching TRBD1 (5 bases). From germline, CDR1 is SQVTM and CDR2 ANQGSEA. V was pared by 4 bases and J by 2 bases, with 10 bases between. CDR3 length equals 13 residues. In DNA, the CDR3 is TGCAGCGTTGTGAACAGGAACACAGATACGCAGTATTTT. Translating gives CSVVNRNTDTQYF.

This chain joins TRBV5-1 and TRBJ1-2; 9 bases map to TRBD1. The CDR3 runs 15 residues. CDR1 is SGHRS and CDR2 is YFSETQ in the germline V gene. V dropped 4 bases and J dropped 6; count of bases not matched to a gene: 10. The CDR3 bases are TGCGCCAGCAGCCCGGGACAGGGTAGACTCGATGGCTACACCTTC. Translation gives CASSPGQGRLDGYTF.

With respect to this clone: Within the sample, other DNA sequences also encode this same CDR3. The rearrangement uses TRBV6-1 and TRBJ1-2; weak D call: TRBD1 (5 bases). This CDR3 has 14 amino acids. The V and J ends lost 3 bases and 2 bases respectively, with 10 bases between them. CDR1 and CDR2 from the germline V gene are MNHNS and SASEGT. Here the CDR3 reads CASSEGGRNYGYTF. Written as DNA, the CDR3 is TGTGCCAGCAGTGAGGGGGGACGGAACTATGGCTACACCTTC.

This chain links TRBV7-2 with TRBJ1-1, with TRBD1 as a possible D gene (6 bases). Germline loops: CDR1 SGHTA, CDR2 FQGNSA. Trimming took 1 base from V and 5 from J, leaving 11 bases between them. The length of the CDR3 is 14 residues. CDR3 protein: CASSLVGRGTEAFF. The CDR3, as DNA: TGTGCCAGCAGCTTAGTGGGCAGGGGAACTGAAGCTTTCTTT.

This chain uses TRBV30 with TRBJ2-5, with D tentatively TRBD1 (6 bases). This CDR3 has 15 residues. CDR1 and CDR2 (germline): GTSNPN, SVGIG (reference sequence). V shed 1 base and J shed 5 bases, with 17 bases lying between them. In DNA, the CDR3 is TGTGCCTGGAGTGCCTTGTCCCGACAGGTGGAGACCCAGTACTTC. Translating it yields CAWSALSRQVETQYF.

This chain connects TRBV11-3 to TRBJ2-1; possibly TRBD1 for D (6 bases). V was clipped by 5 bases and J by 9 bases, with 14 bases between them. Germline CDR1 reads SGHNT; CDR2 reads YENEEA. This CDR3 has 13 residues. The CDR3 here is CASSVQGSAEQFF. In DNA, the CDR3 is TGTGCCAGCAGCGTGCAGGGGTCAGCTGAGCAGTTCTTC.